The 29 T cell receptor beta chains below come from one sample, sequenced in a study of vaccination and CD4 T cells after COVID-19. The sample's treatment: approximately nine-day PBMC culture with coronavirus spike peptide pools or control peptides (ViraFEST assay). The antigens for these receptors are not known. With the Oncomine TCR Beta short-read assay, DNA from cultured CD4+ T cells was sequenced. A single record per CDR3 protein comes from TCRdb applying MiXCR to the PCR reads. The sample gives fewer than 15,000 distinct CDR3 sequences, around 48% of which show up once; 21% is in the top ten. Input material: CD4+ T cells from blood, cultured in vitro. Receptor source: a human donor who had recovered from COVID-19.

The chain links TRBV28 to TRBJ1-2, with unresolved D. The CDR3 loop spans 13 amino acids. Germline loops: CDR1 MDHEN, CDR2 SYDVKM. With 6 bases removed from V and 8 bases from J, the gap between germline ends came to 16 bases. CDR3 in amino acids: CASSSRRVGGYTF. The CDR3 coding sequence is TGTGCCAGCAGCTCGAGGCGGGTGGGAGGCTACACCTTC.

This chain uses TRBV6-1 with TRBJ2-2; D is unresolved. CDR1 is MNHNS, CDR2 SASEGT, per germline. V shed 1 base and J shed 0 bases, with 3 bases lying between them. The CDR3 runs to 14 residues. The CDR3 DNA sequence: TGTGCCAGCAGTGAAGGACCGAACACCGGGGAGCTGTTTTTT. This codes for CASSEGPNTGELFF.

The J gene is TRBJ2-2, the V gene TRBV14, with D possibly being TRBD1 or TRBD2 (5 bases each). Germline values: CDR1 SGHDN, CDR2 FVKESK. V dropped 4 bases and J dropped 6 bases, with 12 bases sitting between them. CDR3 size: 14 residues. CDR3: CASSPGTASGELFF. As DNA, the CDR3 is TGTGCCAGCAGCCCTGGGACGGCCTCCGGGGAGCTGTTTTTT.

The CDR3 coding sequence is TGTGCCAGCAGTGCCACCCTTCGGAGTAGCGGGAGAGGTGCAGATACGCAGTATTTT. This codes for CASSATLRSSGRGADTQYF. The V gene is TRBV6-1, the J gene TRBJ2-3; the match to TRBD2 covers 9 bases. The V segment lost 4 bases and the J segment 4 bases; nucleotides outside the gene matches: 18. Germline V gene data show CDR1 as MNHNS and CDR2 as SASEGT. The CDR3 loop spans 19 amino acids.

This chain links TRBV6-2 or TRBV6-3 with TRBJ1-2; 7 positions agree with TRBD1. The germline V gene encodes CDR1 MNHEY and CDR2 SVGEGT. The CDR3 is 14 residues long. With 5 bases clipped from V and 6 bases from J, the junction kept 9 bases outside the gene matches. The DNA of the CDR3 is TGTGCCAGCAGTCCTCACAGGGGAAGTGATGGCTACACCTTC. Amino acids: CASSPHRGSDGYTF.

This chain connects TRBV20-1 to TRBJ2-1; either TRBD1 or TRBD2 may fit D (5 bases each). Germline values: CDR1 DFQATT, CDR2 SNEGSKA (reference sequence). The CDR3 contains 17 residues. V lost 0 bases and J 2 bases, leaving 17 bases between the germline ends. The CDR3 is CSARDHGWGSPYNEQFF. The CDR3 DNA follows: TGCAGTGCTAGAGATCATGGTTGGGGGTCCCCCTACAATGAGCAGTTCTTC.

The gene calls are TRBV18 and TRBJ1-1; D uncertain. This CDR3 is built from 13 residues. The V end was cut by 6 bases, the J end by 1 base, with 9 bases between. Germline V lookup: CDR1 KGHSH, CDR2 LQKENI. The CDR3 region has the DNA TGTGCCAGCTCGGCCGGTAGGAACACTGAAGCTTTCTTT. Translating gives CASSAGRNTEAFF. The full variable domain, with the rest looked up from reference TRBV18 and TRBJ1-1, is NAGVMQNPRHLVRRRGQEARLRCSPMKGHSHVYWYRQLPEEGLKFMVYLQKENIIDESGMPKERFSAEFPKEGPSILRIQQVVRGDSAAYFCASSAGRNTEAFFGQGTRLTVV.

The chain recombines TRBV30 with TRBJ2-1; 9 bases are shared with TRBD2. V trimming: 1 base; J trimming: 1 base; junction bases outside the gene matches: 11. This CDR3 has 18 residues. Looked up from germline, CDR1 is GTSNPN and CDR2 is SVGIG (reference sequence). The CDR3 loop reads CAWSEQILAGRSYNEQFF. The CDR3 DNA sequence: TGTGCCTGGAGTGAACAAATACTAGCGGGTAGGTCCTACAATGAGCAGTTCTTC.

This clonotype appeared a few times. The CDR3 DNA reads as TGTGCCAGCAGTTACACGAACAGGGGCGGGAATCAGCCCCAGCATTTT. It codes for CASSYTNRGGNQPQHF. This chain links TRBV6-5 with TRBJ1-5; 7 bases align to TRBD1. CDR1 MNHEY and CDR2 SVGAGI come from the germline V gene. CDR3 length equals 16 residues. V lost 2 bases, J lost 4 bases, and 8 bases stayed unmatched.

V usage is TRBV5-1 and J usage is TRBJ1-2, with a tentative D call TRBD1 (6 bases). This CDR3 spans 14 amino acids. CDR1 and CDR2 (germline): SGHRS, YFSETQ. V was shortened by 6 bases and J by 2 bases, with 14 bases between the two germline ends. CDR3 bases: TGCGCCAGCACCACGGGGGGCAAAAACTATGGCTACACCTTC. Translated: CASTTGGKNYGYTF.

This chain connects TRBV15 to TRBJ2-3; D gene ambiguous. In germline, CDR1 is LNHNV, CDR2 YYDKDF (reference sequence). The CDR3 runs 15 residues. Trimming left V 2 bases short and J 2 bases short, with 11 bases between. The CDR3 region has the DNA TGTGCCACCAGCAGAAGTGAAAGCCCCACAGATACGCAGTATTTT. It is translated as CATSRSESPTDTQYF.

The chain has TRBV5-6 and TRBJ1-4; D is uncertain. The CDR3 has 12 amino acids. Per the germline V gene, CDR1 is SGHDT and CDR2 is YYEEEE. With 4 bases removed from V and 10 bases from J, the gap between germline ends came to 11 bases. In DNA form, the CDR3 reads TGTGCCAGCAGCCTCACCCCAGGAAAACTGTTTTTT. Encoded protein: CASSLTPGKLFF.

The chain is built from TRBV6-4 and TRBJ2-7, with 10 nucleotides matching TRBD2. CDR3 length equals 15 residues. The junction had 8 bases not matched to a gene; V was cut back by 7 bases and J by 2 bases. Germline values: CDR1 MRHNA, CDR2 SNTAGT. DNA for the CDR3: TGTGCCAGCAATTACGGACTAGCGGTAACCTACGAGCAGTACTTC. This gives the protein CASNYGLAVTYEQYF.

This chain joins TRBV7-9 and TRBJ2-7, with D uncertain. This CDR3 region has 12 residues. V dropped 1 base and J dropped 2 bases, with 3 bases sitting between them. The germline CDR1 and CDR2 sequences are SEHNR and FQNEAQ (reference sequence). CDR3 sequence reads: CASSLGAYEQYF. CDR3 coding DNA: TGTGCCAGCAGCTTAGGAGCCTACGAGCAGTACTTC.

The chain uses TRBV19 and TRBJ1-2; D unresolved. The germline V and J ends were trimmed by 4 bases and 3 bases, with 12 bases remaining between them. Germline CDR1 reads LNHDA; CDR2 reads SQIVND (reference sequence). There are 14 residues in the CDR3. In nucleotides, the CDR3 is TGTGCCAGTAGTAAGGACGCCCGTTACTATGGCTACACCTTC. Translating gives CASSKDARYYGYTF.

Here the CDR3 reads CASSLDTVGNNSPLHF. The CDR3 bases are TGTGCCAGCAGCTTAGATACCGTGGGCAATAATTCACCCCTCCACTTT. This chain joins TRBV7-2 and TRBJ1-6; D ambiguous. Trimming pared 1 base from V and 5 bases from J, leaving 12 bases between. CDR1 SGHTA and CDR2 FQGNSA come from the germline V gene. The CDR3 extends over 16 amino acids.

This chain links TRBV15 with TRBJ2-1; unclear D gene. CDR1 LNHNV and CDR2 YYDKDF come from the germline V gene (reference sequence). Trimming pared 2 bases from V and 9 bases from J, leaving 17 bases between. CDR3 length equals 15 residues. The DNA of the CDR3 is TGTGCCACCAGCAGACTCCGGCTCCCCAACGGTGAGCAGTTCTTC. Translating it yields CATSRLRLPNGEQFF.

The gene calls are TRBV11-3 and TRBJ2-5; D may be TRBD1 or TRBD2 (6 bases each). CDR1 is SGHNT and CDR2 is YENEEA in the germline V gene. This CDR3 is built from 13 residues. V shed 4 bases and J shed 7 bases, with 13 bases lying between them. The CDR3 DNA is TGTGCCAGCAGCTCGACTAGGGGGAGGACCCAGTACTTC. Translating gives CASSSTRGRTQYF.

The chain is built from TRBV4-3 and TRBJ2-7; 10 bases line up with TRBD1. J was trimmed by 4 bases and V by 1 base; bases with no gene match: 1. CDR1 and CDR2 from the germline V gene are LGHNA and YSLEER. This CDR3 region has 14 residues. The CDR3 coding sequence is TGCGCCAGCAGCCAAGGGGGACAGGGGTACGAGCAGTACTTC. Translation gives CASSQGGQGYEQYF.

This clonotype was detected a few times. The gene calls are TRBV6-1 and TRBJ1-6; D is undetermined. Trimming cost V 10 bases and J 9 bases, with 10 bases left between them. In germline, CDR1 is MNHNS, CDR2 SASEGT. The CDR3 has 11 residues. The CDR3 region is CATTKGSPLHF. The DNA of the CDR3 is TGTGCCACCACGAAGGGTTCACCCCTCCACTTT.

This rearrangement joins TRBV4-2 to TRBJ2-2; 12 bases are shared with TRBD2. This CDR3 region has 16 residues. The junction had 4 bases not matched to a gene; V was cut back by 3 bases and J by 5 bases. CDR1 is LGHNA and CDR2 is YNFKEQ in the germline V gene. CDR3 bases: TGTGCCAGCAGCCAGGGACTAGCGGGTTGGACCGGGGAGCTGTTTTTT. Translating gives CASSQGLAGWTGELFF.

The J gene is TRBJ1-6, the V gene TRBV19; no clear D. V was trimmed by 2 bases and J by 7 bases, leaving 12 bases between them. The CDR3 is made up of 15 amino acids. CDR1 and CDR2 (germline): LNHDA, SQIVND (reference sequence). The CDR3 reads CASSISAEFNSPLHF. The CDR3 region has the DNA TGTGCCAGTAGTATATCGGCAGAGTTCAATTCACCCCTCCACTTT. Complete variable domain (other parts from reference TRBV19 and TRBJ1-6): DGGITQSPKYLFRKEGQNVTLSCEQNLNHDAMYWYRQDPGQGLRLIYYSQIVNDFQKGDIAEGYSVSREKKESFPLTVTSAQKNPTAFYLCASSISAEFNSPLHFGNGTRLTVT.

Only one count was recorded for this clonotype. The chain links TRBV10-3 to TRBJ2-7; 7 positions match TRBD1. Germline V gene data show CDR1 as ENHRY and CDR2 as SYGVKD. After removal of 5 bases from V and 1 base from J, the junction contained 5 bases not matched to a gene. CDR3 length equals 14 residues. The CDR3 sequence: CAISSTTGSYEQYF. Here the CDR3 DNA reads TGTGCCATCAGTTCTACGACAGGGTCCTACGAGCAGTACTTC.

This rearrangement joins TRBV28 to TRBJ2-3; TRBD2 matches at 9 bases. Germline CDR1 is MDHEN and CDR2 is SYDVKM. This CDR3 is built from 15 residues. V shed 0 bases, J shed 5 bases, and the junction held 3 bases outside the gene matches. The CDR3 DNA follows: TGTGCCAGCAGTTTATGGGCTAGCGGGGAAGATACGCAGTATTTT. Its protein product is CASSLWASGEDTQYF.

This sequence joins TRBV9 and TRBJ2-7; the D is unclear. The CDR3 consists of 14 residues. Germline V gene data show CDR1 as SGDLS and CDR2 as YYNGEE. The germline V and J ends were trimmed by 0 bases and 2 bases, with 9 bases remaining between them. The CDR3 DNA reads as TGTGCCAGCAGCGTAGGTGTGGGTACCTACGAGCAGTACTTC. Protein sequence: CASSVGVGTYEQYF.

This chain connects TRBV18 to TRBJ1-5; D perhaps matches TRBD1 (5 bases). The CDR3 sequence is 15 residues long. CDR1 and CDR2 (germline): KGHSH, LQKENI. Trimming left V 3 bases short and J 4 bases short, with 13 bases between. The DNA of the CDR3 is TGTGCCAGCTCACCGGGGACGCAGGGAAATCAGCCCCAGCATTTT. Protein product: CASSPGTQGNQPQHF. Full variable domain (rest looked up from reference TRBV18 and TRBJ1-5): NAGVMQNPRHLVRRRGQEARLRCSPMKGHSHVYWYRQLPEEGLKFMVYLQKENIIDESGMPKERFSAEFPKEGPSILRIQQVVRGDSAAYFCASSPGTQGNQPQHFGDGTRLSIL.

This chain links TRBV20-1 with TRBJ2-5; 9 bases match TRBD2. J was trimmed by 0 bases and V by 1 base; bases with no gene match: 6. The CDR3 covers 16 residues. Germline V gene sequence: CDR1 DFQATT, CDR2 SNEGSKA (reference sequence). The CDR3 DNA is TGCAGTGCTAGAGTAGTACTAGCGGGCTACCAAGAGACCCAGTACTTC. This translates into CSARVVLAGYQETQYF.

This chain uses TRBV30 with TRBJ2-7, with D perhaps matching TRBD1 (6 bases). Trimming shortened V by 2 bases and J by 2 bases, and 10 bases separated the two germline ends. The CDR3 has 13 amino acids. The germline CDR1 and CDR2 sequences are GTSNPN and SVGIG (reference sequence). The CDR3 sequence: CAWSRGTPYEQYF. The CDR3 nucleotides are TGTGCCTGGAGTAGGGGGACCCCCTACGAGCAGTACTTC. Looking up the rest from reference TRBV30 and TRBJ2-7 gives the full variable domain: SQTIHQWPATLVQPVGSPLSLECTVEGTSNPNLYWYRQAAGRGLQLLFYSVGIGQISSEVPQNLSASRPQDRQFILSSKKLLLSDSGFYLCAWSRGTPYEQYFGPGTRLTVT.

The V call is TRBV11-2, the J call TRBJ1-2, with a tentative D call TRBD1 (5 bases). V was pared by 5 bases and J by 8 bases, with 12 bases between. The CDR3 covers 12 residues. Per germline, CDR1 SGHAT and CDR2 FQNNGV. The CDR3 nucleotides are TGTGCCAGCAGCCGAAGGGGTGCCGGCTACACCTTC. It translates to CASSRRGAGYTF.